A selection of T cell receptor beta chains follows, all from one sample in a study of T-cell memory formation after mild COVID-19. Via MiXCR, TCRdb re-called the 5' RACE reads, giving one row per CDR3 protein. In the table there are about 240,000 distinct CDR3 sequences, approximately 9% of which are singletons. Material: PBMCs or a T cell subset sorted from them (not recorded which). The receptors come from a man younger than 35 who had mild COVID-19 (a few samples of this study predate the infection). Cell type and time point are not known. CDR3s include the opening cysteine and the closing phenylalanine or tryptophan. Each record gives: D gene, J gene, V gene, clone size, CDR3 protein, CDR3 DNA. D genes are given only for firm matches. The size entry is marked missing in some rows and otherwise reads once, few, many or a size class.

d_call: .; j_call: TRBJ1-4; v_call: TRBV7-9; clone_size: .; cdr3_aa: CASSLDPNEKLFF; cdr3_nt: TGTGCCAGCAGCTTAGATCCTAATGAAAAACTGTTTTTT
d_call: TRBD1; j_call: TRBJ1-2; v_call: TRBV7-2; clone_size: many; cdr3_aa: CASTHRDSYNGYTF; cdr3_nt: TGTGCCAGCACCCACCGGGACAGCTATAACGGCTACACCTTC
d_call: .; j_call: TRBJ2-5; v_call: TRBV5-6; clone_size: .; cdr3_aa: CASSLRGPAETQYF; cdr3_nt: TGTGCCAGCAGCTTACGGGGGCCCGCGGAGACCCAGTACTTC
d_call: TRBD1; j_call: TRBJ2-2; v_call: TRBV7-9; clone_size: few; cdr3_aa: CASGPQGVNTGELFF; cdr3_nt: TGTGCCAGCGGTCCTCAGGGGGTGAACACCGGGGAGCTGTTTTTT
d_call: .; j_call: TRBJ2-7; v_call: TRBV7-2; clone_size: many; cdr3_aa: CASSSTGNEQYF; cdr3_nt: TGTGCCAGCAGCTCCACAGGGAACGAGCAGTACTTC
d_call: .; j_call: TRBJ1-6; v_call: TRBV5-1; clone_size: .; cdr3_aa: CASSPWGGKDSPLHF; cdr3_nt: TGCGCCAGCAGCCCCTGGGGGGGGAAGGATTCACCCCTCCACTTT
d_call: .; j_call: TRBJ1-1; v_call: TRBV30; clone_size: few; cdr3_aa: CACIRDPGAEAFF; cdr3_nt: TGTGCCTGTATCCGGGACCCTGGAGCTGAAGCTTTCTTT
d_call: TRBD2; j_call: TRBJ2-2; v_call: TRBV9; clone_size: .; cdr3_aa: CASSKLVSGGAGELFF; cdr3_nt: TGTGCCAGCAGCAAACTTGTCAGCGGGGGGGCCGGGGAGCTGTTTTTT
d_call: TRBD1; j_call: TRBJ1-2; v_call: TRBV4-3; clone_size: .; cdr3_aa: CASSQQWTGGDYGYTF; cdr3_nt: TGCGCCAGCAGCCAACAATGGACAGGGGGCGACTATGGCTACACCTTC
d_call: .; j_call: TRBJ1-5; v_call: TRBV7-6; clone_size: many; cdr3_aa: CASSLGQGQPQHF; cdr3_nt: TGTGCCAGCAGCTTAGGTCAGGGTCAGCCCCAGCATTTT
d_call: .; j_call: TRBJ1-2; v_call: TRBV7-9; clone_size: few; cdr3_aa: CASSGPLEINYGYTF; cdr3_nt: TGTGCCAGCAGCGGACCCTTGGAGATAAACTATGGCTACACCTTC
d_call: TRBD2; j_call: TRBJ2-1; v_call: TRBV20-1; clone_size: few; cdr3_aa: CSAPLGTSGGNEQFF; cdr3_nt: TGCAGTGCCCCGCTCGGGACTAGCGGGGGCAATGAGCAGTTCTTC
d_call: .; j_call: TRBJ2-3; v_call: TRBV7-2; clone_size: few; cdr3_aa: CASSSRVAGTQYF; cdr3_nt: TGTGCCAGCAGCTCAAGGGTGGCGGGTACGCAGTATTTT
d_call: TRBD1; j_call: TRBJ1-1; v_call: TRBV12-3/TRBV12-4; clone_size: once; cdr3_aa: CASTTRQGNTEAFF; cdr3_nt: TGTGCCAGCACCACACGACAGGGTAACACTGAAGCTTTCTTT
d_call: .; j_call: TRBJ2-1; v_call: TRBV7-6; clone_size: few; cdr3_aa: CASSPGEYEQFF; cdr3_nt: TGTGCCAGCAGTCCAGGGGAATATGAGCAGTTCTTC
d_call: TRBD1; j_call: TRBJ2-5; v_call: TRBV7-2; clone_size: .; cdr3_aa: CASSQDRGQETQYF; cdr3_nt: TGTGCCAGCAGCCAGGACAGGGGCCAGGAGACCCAGTACTTC
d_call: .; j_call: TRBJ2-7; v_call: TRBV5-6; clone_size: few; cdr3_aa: CASSMFRGSTYEQYF; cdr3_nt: TGTGCCAGCAGCATGTTCAGGGGTTCGACCTACGAGCAGTACTTC
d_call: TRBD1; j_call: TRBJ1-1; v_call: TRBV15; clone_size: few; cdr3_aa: CATSRDTGTGERAEAFF; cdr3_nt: TGTGCCACCAGCAGAGATACAGGGACAGGGGAGAGAGCTGAAGCTTTCTTT
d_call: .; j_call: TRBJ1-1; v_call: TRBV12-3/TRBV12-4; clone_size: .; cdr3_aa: CASSYGPTHTEAFF; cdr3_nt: TGTGCCAGCAGTTACGGACCTACGCACACTGAAGCTTTCTTT
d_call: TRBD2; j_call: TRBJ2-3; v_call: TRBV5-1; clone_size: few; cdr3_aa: CASTGPLAGGPSDTQYF; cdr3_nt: TGCGCCAGCACTGGACCCCTAGCGGGGGGGCCCTCGGATACGCAGTATTTT
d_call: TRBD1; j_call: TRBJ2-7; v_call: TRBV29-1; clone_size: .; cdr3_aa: CSVEGQGASYEQYF; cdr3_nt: TGCAGCGTTGAAGGGCAGGGGGCCTCCTACGAGCAGTACTTC
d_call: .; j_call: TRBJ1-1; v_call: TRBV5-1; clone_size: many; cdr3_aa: CASSFTGKNTEAFF; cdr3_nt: TGCGCCAGCAGCTTCACAGGGAAGAACACTGAAGCTTTCTTT
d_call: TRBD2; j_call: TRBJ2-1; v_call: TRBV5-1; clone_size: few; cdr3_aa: CASSLAGRGGPNEQFF; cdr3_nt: TGCGCCAGCAGCTTGGCAGGTCGGGGGGGACCTAATGAGCAGTTCTTC
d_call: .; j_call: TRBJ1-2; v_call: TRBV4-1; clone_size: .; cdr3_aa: CASSQDRGADYGYTF; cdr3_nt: TGCGCCAGCAGCCAAGATAGAGGGGCCGACTATGGCTACACCTTC
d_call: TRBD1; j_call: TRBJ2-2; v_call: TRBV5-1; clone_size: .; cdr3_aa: CASSLATGNTGELFF; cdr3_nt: TGCGCCAGCAGCTTGGCGACAGGGAATACCGGGGAGCTGTTTTTT
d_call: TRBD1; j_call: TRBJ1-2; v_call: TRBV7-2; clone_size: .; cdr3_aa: CASSLGTGVQYGYTF; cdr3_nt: TGTGCCAGCAGTTTAGGGACAGGGGTTCAGTATGGCTACACCTTC
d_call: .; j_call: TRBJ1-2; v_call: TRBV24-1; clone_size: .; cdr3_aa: CATSGGNGYGYTF; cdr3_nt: TGTGCCACCAGTGGGGGAAACGGCTATGGCTACACCTTC
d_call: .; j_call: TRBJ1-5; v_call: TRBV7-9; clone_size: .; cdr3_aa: CASSSAANQPQHF; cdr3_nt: TGTGCCAGCAGCTCTGCAGCAAATCAGCCCCAGCATTTT
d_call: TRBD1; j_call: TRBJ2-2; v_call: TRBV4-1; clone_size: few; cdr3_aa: CASSQRPPGQVTGELFF; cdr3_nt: TGCGCCAGCAGCCAACGACCTCCGGGACAGGTCACCGGGGAGCTGTTTTTT
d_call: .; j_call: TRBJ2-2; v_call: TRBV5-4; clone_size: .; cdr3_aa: CASSIRGDTGELFF; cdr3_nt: TGTGCCAGCAGTATTCGGGGAGACACCGGGGAGCTGTTTTTT